This T cell receptor beta chain was obtained from a study of T-cell memory formation after mild COVID-19. Study-wide findings and caveats: Memory from before infection featured some responding clones, which suggests cross-reactive memory joined. The second-wave clones peaking on day 37 were not confirmed as SARS-CoV-2-specific.

With respect to this clonotype: No antigen is known for it.

This CDR3 comprises 13 residues. With 6 bases removed from V and 6 bases from J, the gap between germline ends came to 14 bases. The V gene's germline CDR1 is MNHEY and CDR2 SVGEGT. Barcoded TCR alpha and TCR beta cDNA libraries with UMIs came from 5'RACE using constant-segment primers. TCRdb re-derived calls from the 5' RACE reads in MiXCR, one entry per CDR3 protein. In the table there are 75,000 to 95,000 distinct CDR3 sequences, roughly 15% of which are singletons. The specimen was PBMCs or a T cell subset sorted from them (not recorded which). The receptor was derived from a young man who had mild COVID-19 (a few samples of this study predate the infection). Cell type and time point are not known. V is TRBV6-2 or TRBV6-3 and J is TRBJ1-1, with D possibly being TRBD1 (6 bases). The CDR3 DNA reads as TGTGCCAGCAGGGCCCGAGGGGGGGCTGAAGCTTTCTTT. Translating gives CASRARGGAEAFF.